This T cell receptor beta chain was observed in a study of cytomegalovirus exposure and HLA in healthy donors (dated by TCRdb to about 2017). Study-level background: In an earlier analysis of around 540 of the donors, 250 to 300 Gb of sequence data and some 100 million unique TCR beta sequences from about 180 million T cells were reported. Approximately 310 gigabases of sequencing data and some 85 million unique TCR sequences were included in an early release covering about 620 HLA-typed donors. The genetic ancestry cluster associated with self-reported Caucasian donors included over 80% of the 398 genotyped donors. The study aimed to test whether signatures of past pathogen exposure could be identified by cataloging public T cell receptors. The study used immunosequencing to profile the T cell repertoires of about 670 subjects and linked those repertoires to cytomegalovirus serostatus. Besides the first cohort of roughly 700 subjects, a separate validation cohort made up of about 120 different subjects was used. To predict cytomegalovirus infection status, the study combined high-throughput TCR immunosequencing, statistical association of individual TCRs with disease status, and machine learning. A later analysis re-analyzed previously published TCR beta repertoires from 666 donors and added high-resolution HLA genotyping to study TCR occurrence patterns. Rather than using new phenotypic data, the later analysis identified candidate immune exposures from TCR beta sequences and from how often those sequences occurred across donors. In an earlier analysis of around 540 of the donors, high-throughput TCR beta sequencing was used to judge whether each TCR beta V gene segment behaved as functional or pseudogenic. Donor age, sex, ethnicity and CMV serostatus were compiled alongside the repertoire data. Genome-wide SNP genotypes for about 65% of the 666 donors were used in a later genetic analysis, which treated that subset as a discovery cohort. All discovery cohort repertoires had been generated using a single sequencing platform. HLA typing covered class I and class II loci at four-digit resolution. Typing coverage varied by locus: about 620-640 donors for A, B, C, DRB1 and DQB1; roughly 560 for DQA1; 600 to 610 for DPA1; around 490 for DPB1. About 5 DR-DQ haplotypes were handled as single units for association and clustering, since linkage in the cohort was strong. Across approximately 420 genotyped donors of the cohort, an average of approximately 240,000 unique TCR beta nucleotide sequences per donor were sequenced, and roughly 17% of those sequences were non-productive. The paper as a whole reports these results and caveats: Across donors, most TCR sequences were observed very rarely, whereas some public TCRs were present in many individuals. CMV serostatus was the only immune exposure information available for the cohort. Linkage disequilibrium might explain the correlated functional status among segregating V segments, but an unknown experimental factor could not be ruled out. A group of highly shared sequence variants was considered likely to be a technical artifact of the sequencing pipeline. A later analysis found that HLA-associated TCR beta chains were more clonally expanded and had lower generation probabilities than equally common non-associated chains. A total of 150 to 200 TCR beta chains were listed by the study as associated with cytomegalovirus. Because HLA typing was missing for some donors at each locus, association tests included only the typed subset. In an earlier analysis of about 540 of the donors, most TCR beta V segments were observed in productive rearrangements about 87% or about 30% of the time, broadly matching IMGT annotations. In a later analysis, most CMV-associated TCR beta chains were found to appear HLA-restricted, with HLA associations seemingly driven largely by CMV exposure. According to a later analysis, TCR association rates differed among HLA loci, with DRB1 alleles showing the most associated TCRs and HLA-C alleles showing the fewest. Only TCR beta chains were sequenced in this cohort, and the absence of alpha or paired-chain data limited detectable features. A few of the identified cytomegalovirus-associated TCR beta chains were confirmed in vitro to be specific for cytomegalovirus antigens. A further reported finding was that TCR beta sequences accurately predicted the HLA-A and HLA-B alleles for most subjects in the first cohort. V-gene and J-gene trimming of TCR beta chains was associated with a missense DCLRE1C variant in a later genetic analysis, and the association was replicated in an independent cohort. The earlier analysis of 587 of the donors excluded 15 to 20 rarely observed V segments, including chromosome 9 orphons, because counts were too low. The classifier was reported to diagnose cytomegalovirus status with high specificity and sensitivity in both the original cohort and the validation cohort. According to a later genetic analysis, donors in an Asian-associated ancestry cluster had fewer N-insertions in productive TCRs than the roughly 670-donor mean. Several of the top co-occurrence clusters appeared to be linked to parvovirus B19, influenza, CMV and Epstein-Barr virus, according to a later analysis. Because the 87-base-pair reads could not distinguish some IMGT-functional V segments, including TRBV6-2 and TRBV6-3, those segments were excluded. In a later analysis, some 17,000 TCR beta sequences were associated with specific HLA alleles at a false discovery rate of 0.05. When HLA alleles, especially DR and DQ, strongly co-occurred, TCR associations were difficult to assign to individual alleles. The authors suggested that the approach could potentially be generalized to other disease states and immunological phenotypes. The presence/absence analyses assumed that sequencing depth was roughly uniform across donors, and that assumption may not be true.

Regarding this clone: The antigen this receptor binds is unknown. Within one base of it there is no much larger clone, and no base qualities were kept.

The library relied on the immunoSEQ multiplex PCR assay. A mixture of 60 forward primers for TCR Vbeta segments and 13 reverse primers for TCR Jbeta segments was used in the multiplex PCR. The CDR3 region of rearranged TCR beta genes was amplified from genomic DNA by a multiplex PCR assay. Amplified TCR beta libraries were sequenced as 87-base-pair reads on the Illumina HiSeq System. The paper's processing steps were these. Across the 500 to 750 repertoires, a later analysis counted 60 million to 90 million unique TCR beta chains, some 11 million of which were shared by at least two donors. To remove PCR and sequencing errors, raw reads were error-corrected and collapsed into unique sequences using a nearest-neighbor algorithm that merged closely related sequences. Alignment of CDR3 sequences to IMGT reference sequences was used to assign V, D and J gene segments. For a sequence to be retained, a match of at least six nucleotides to both a V gene segment and a J gene segment was required. Rearrangements were classified as productive when the CDR3 lacked stop codons and remained in frame with V and J, and all other rearrangements were classified as non-productive. CDR3 was defined according to IMGT convention as the region running from the second conserved V-encoded cysteine to the conserved J-encoded phenylalanine. In an earlier analysis of 500 to 650 of the donors, sequences lacking an unambiguous match to a single V gene segment were excluded. In an earlier analysis of some 590 of the donors, a V segment was called functional when productive rearrangements were above 56.7%, and segregating when the standard deviation between donors exceeded 5%. A statistical classification framework was developed to diagnose cytomegalovirus status using the catalog of TCR beta chain sequences. V and J gene assignment, in a later analysis, came from comparing TCR nucleotide sequences with IMGT/GENE-DB human TR gene sequences. Using the TCRdist pipeline, a later analysis assigned CDR3 sequences along with most-parsimonious VDJ recombination scenarios. In a later analysis, every TCR beta chain was defined by the combination of its CDR3 amino acid sequence and its V-gene family, and reads without a unique V-gene family were dropped. As a way to deal with suspected cross-contamination and a sequencing artifact, a later analysis dropped approximately 590 nucleotide sequences that were highly shared and had low generation probability. A later analysis calculated a clonal expansion index for each public chain from normalized within-repertoire ranks of inferred template counts. In a later analysis, generation probabilities were computed with a VDJ recombination model fitted to out-of-frame rearrangements, and the resulting probabilities were checked against IGoR. A later analysis scored TCR-TCR, TCR-HLA and TCR-CMV co-occurrence with hypergeometric tests, applying a repertoire-size bias correction to TCR pairs. In a later analysis, false discovery rates were estimated by permuting HLA or CMV assignments 20 times. A later analysis grouped co-occurring TCRs with DBSCAN, adding TCRdist sequence similarity when clustering within HLA-allele-positive subsets. For co-occurrence clustering, repertoires with fewer than 30,000 or more than 120,000 public chains were excluded, along with several repertoires with anomalous nucleotide sharing. TCRdb holds this immuneACCESS table with in-frame rearrangements only. Some clones are missing; in checked studies, unresolved V genes explain under half, and the rest has no known cause. Clone size and the V and J calls come from that table; the DNA yielded D and trimming. The sample table records about 200,000 clones; approximately 83% of these occur just once. The top ten constitute 0.098% of the sample.

V is pared back by 5 bases and J by 0 bases, with 7 bases lying between the germline termini. According to the germline V gene, CDR1 reads MNHEY and CDR2 reads SVGAGI. The CDR3, from cysteine to phenylalanine, totals 13 residues. The retained sequence is limited to the CDR3, 39 bases, with the frame set at the first base. The cohort consisted of 650 to 700 healthy bone marrow donors. At the time of sampling, all cohort members were nominally healthy, though unrecorded immune exposures were likely present. The donor was CMV seronegative and was included in the group of under 450 seronegative cohort members. A peripheral blood sample was provided by each donor, and peripheral blood mononuclear cells were used for TCR beta sequencing. The Qiagen DNeasy Blood Extraction Kit was used to extract genomic DNA from the blood cell samples.

The sequence was collected from a boy between 2 and 10 years old in good health and CMV-seronegative. The chain joins TRBV6-5 to TRBJ1-1; there is no confident call for the D gene. The source material was PBMCs. The sequenced DNA: TGTGCCAGCAGTCTACCTATGAACACTGAAGCTTTCTTT. Its protein product is CASSLPMNTEAFF.